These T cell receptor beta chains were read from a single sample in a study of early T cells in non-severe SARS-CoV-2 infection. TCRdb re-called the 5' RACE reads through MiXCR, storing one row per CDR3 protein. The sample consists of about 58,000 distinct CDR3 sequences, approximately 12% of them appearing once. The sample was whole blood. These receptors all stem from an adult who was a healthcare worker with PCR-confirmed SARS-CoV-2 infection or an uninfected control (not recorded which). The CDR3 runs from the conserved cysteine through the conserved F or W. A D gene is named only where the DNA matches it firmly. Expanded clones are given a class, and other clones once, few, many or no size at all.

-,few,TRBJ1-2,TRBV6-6,TGTGCCAGCAGTTACCCCCGGGATTTGGTGTTCGGCTACACCTTC,CASSYPRDLVFGYTF
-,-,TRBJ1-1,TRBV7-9,TGTGCCAGCAGCCCCGGGGCCACCACTGAAGCTTTCTTT,CASSPGATTEAFF
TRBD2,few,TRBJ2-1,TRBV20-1,TGCAGTGCTCCTAGGGAGGGGCGGCTAAAAGTCGCCTACAATGAGCAGTTCTTC,CSAPREGRLKVAYNEQFF
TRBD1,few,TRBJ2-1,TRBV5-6,TGTGCCAGCAGCTTCCCGGGACAGGGGAGTGAGCAGTTCTTC,CASSFPGQGSEQFF
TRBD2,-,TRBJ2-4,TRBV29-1,TGCAGCGTTGGGGAGGGGAGGAACATTCAGTACTTC,CSVGEGRNIQYF
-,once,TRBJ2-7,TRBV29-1,TGCAGCGTTGAAGACCATAAGGCCTACGAGCAGTACTTC,CSVEDHKAYEQYF
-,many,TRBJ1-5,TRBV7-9,TGTGCCAGCAGCTTATTGGGTCCTAGCAATCAGCCCCAGCATTTT,CASSLLGPSNQPQHF
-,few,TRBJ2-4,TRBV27,TGTGCCAGCAGTTTGTTTCCAGGGGGAGGCAAAAACATTCAGTACTTC,CASSLFPGGGKNIQYF
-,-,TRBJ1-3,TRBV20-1,TGCAGTGCTAGAGACAGGCGCGCTCCTGGAAACACCATATATTTT,CSARDRRAPGNTIYF
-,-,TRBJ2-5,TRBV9,TGTGCCAGCAGCGTAGAGGCTGGCGAAGAGACCCAGTACTTC,CASSVEAGEETQYF